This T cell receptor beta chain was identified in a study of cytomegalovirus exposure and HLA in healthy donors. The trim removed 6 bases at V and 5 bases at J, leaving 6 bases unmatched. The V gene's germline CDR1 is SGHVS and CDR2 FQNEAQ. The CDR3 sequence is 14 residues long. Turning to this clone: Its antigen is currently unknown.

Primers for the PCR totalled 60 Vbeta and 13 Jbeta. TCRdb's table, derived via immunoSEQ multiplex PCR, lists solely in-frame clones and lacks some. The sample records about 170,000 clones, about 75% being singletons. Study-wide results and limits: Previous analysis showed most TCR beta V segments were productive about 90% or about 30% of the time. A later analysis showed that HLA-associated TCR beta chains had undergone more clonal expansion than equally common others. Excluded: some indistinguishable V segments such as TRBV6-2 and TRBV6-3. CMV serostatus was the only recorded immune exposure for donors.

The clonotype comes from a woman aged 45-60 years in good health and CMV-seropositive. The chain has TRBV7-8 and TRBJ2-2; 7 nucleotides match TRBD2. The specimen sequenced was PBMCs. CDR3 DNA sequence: TGTGCCAGCAGGTTCCGGGGGGTGACCGGGGAGCTGTTTTTT. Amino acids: CASRFRGVTGELFF.